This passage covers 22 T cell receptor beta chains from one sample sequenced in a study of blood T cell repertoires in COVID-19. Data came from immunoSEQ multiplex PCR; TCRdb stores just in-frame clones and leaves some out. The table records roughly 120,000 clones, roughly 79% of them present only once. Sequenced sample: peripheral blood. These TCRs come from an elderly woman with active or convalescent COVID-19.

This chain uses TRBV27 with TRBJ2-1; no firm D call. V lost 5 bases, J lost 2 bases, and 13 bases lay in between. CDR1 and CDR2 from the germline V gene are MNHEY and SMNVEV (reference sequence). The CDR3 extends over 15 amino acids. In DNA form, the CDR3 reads TGTGCCAGCAGTGACAACGCAGGCGCCTACAATGAGCAGTTCTTC. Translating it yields CASSDNAGAYNEQFF.

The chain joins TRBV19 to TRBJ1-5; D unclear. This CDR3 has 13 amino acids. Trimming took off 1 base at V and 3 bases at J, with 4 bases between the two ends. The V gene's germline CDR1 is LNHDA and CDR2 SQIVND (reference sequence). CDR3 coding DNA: TGTGCCAGTAGTATAGCCCACAATCAGCCCCAGCATTTT. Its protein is CASSIAHNQPQHF.

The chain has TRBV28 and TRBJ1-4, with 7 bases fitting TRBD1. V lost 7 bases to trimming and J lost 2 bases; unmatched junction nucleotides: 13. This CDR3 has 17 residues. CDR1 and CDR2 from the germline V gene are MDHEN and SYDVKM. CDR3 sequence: CASTPNRGSLTNEKLFF. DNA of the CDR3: TGTGCCAGCACCCCAAACAGGGGATCGTTGACTAATGAAAAACTGTTTTTT.

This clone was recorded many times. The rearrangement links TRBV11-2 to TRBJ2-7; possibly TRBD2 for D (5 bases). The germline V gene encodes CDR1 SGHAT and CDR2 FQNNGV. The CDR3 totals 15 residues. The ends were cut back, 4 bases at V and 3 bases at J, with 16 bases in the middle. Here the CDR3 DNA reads TGTGCCAGCAGCTCCGGGATCGGCGAGGGCTACGAGCAGTACTTC. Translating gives CASSSGIGEGYEQYF.

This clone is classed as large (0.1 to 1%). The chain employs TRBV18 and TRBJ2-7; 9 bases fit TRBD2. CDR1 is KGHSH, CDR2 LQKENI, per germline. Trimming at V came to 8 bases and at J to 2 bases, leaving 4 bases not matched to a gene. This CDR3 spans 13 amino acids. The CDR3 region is CASRTSATYEQYF. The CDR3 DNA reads TGTGCCAGCCGGACTAGCGCGACCTACGAGCAGTACTTC. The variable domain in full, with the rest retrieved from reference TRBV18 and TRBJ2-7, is NAGVMQNPRHLVRRRGQEARLRCSPMKGHSHVYWYRQLPEEGLKFMVYLQKENIIDESGMPKERFSAEFPKEGPSILRIQQVVRGDSAAYFCASRTSATYEQYFGPGTRLTVT.

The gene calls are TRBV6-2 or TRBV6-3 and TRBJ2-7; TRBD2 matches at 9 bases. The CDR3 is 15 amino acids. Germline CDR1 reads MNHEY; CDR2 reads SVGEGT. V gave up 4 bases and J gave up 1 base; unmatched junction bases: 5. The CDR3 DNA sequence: TGTGCCAGCAGTTCCGGGACTAGCAGGTCCTACGAGCAGTACTTC. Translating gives CASSSGTSRSYEQYF.

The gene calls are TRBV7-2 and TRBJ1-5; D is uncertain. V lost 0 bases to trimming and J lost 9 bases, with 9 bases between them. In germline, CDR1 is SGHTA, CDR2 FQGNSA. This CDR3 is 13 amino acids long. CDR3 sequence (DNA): TGTGCCAGCAGCTTAGCCGGTTCCGCGCCCCAGCATTTT. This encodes CASSLAGSAPQHF.

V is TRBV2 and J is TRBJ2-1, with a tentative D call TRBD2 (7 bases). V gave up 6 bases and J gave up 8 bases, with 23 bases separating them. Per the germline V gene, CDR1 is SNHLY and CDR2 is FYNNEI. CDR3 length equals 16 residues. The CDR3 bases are TGTGCCAGCAGGCGAGGGGGGGCCACACCTGTCGATGAGCAGTTCTTC. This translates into CASRRGGATPVDEQFF.

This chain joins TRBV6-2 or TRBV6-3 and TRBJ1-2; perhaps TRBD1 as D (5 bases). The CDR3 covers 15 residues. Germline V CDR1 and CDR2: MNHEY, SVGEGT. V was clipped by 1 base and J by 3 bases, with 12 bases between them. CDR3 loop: CASSYLTGNYYGYTF. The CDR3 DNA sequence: TGTGCCAGCAGTTACTTAACAGGAAATTACTATGGCTACACCTTC.

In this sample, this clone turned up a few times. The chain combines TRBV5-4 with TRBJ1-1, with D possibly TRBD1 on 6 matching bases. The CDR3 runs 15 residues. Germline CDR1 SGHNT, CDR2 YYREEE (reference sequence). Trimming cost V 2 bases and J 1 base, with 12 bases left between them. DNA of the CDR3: TGTGCCAGCAGCTTCGCAAAACAGGGGAACACTGAAGCTTTCTTT. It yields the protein CASSFAKQGNTEAFF.

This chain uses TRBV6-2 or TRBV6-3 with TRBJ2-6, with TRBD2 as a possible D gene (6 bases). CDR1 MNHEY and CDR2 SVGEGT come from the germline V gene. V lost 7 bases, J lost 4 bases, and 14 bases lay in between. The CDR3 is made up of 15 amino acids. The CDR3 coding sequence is TGTGCCAGCACCCCGCCCGGGAGAGGGGCCAACGTCCTGACTTTC. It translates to CASTPPGRGANVLTF.

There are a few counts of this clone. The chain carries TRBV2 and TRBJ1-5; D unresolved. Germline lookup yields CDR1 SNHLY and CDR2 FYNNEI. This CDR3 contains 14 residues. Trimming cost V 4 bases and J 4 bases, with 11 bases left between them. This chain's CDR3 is CASSGNWRNQPQHF. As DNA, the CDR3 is TGTGCCAGCAGTGGAAATTGGCGGAATCAGCCCCAGCATTTT.

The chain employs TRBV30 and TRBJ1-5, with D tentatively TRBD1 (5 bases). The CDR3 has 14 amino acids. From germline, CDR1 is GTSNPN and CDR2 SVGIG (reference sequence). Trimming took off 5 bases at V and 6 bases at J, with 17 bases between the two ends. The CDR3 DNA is TGTGCCTGGTCTTCTCGGGGCGGGGGTCAGCCCCAGCATTTT. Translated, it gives CAWSSRGGGQPQHF.

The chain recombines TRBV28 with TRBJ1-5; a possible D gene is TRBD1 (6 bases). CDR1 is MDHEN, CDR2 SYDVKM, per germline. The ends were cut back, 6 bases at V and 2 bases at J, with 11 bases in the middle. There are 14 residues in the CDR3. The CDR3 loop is CASREGGGNQPQHF. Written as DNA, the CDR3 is TGTGCCAGCAGGGAAGGGGGGGGCAATCAGCCCCAGCATTTT.

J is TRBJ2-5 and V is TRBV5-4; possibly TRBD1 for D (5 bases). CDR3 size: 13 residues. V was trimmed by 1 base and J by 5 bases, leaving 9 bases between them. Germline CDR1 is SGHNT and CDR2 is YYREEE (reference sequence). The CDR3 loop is CASSLFGAETQYF. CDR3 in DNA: TGTGCCAGCAGCTTGTTTGGGGCGGAGACCCAGTACTTC.

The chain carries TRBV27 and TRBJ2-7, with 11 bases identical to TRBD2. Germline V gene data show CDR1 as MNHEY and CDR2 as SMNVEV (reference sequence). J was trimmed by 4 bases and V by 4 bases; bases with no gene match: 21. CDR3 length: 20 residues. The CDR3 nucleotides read TGTGCCAGCAGTTCAATCCTCATGCAATTAGCGGGAGGGTATCGATACGAGCAGTACTTC. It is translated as CASSSILMQLAGGYRYEQYF.

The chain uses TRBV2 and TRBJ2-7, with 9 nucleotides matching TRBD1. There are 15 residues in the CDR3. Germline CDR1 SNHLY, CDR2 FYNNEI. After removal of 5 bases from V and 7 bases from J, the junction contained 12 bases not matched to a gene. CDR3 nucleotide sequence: TGTGCCAGCAGTCGATGGGGACAGGGCGATTGGGAGCAGTACTTC. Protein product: CASSRWGQGDWEQYF.

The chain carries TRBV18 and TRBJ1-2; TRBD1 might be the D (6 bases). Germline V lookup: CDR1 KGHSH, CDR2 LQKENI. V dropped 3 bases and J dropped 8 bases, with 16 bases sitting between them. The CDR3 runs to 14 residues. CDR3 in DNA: TGTGCCAGCTCACCGACGACAGGCTTAGAAGGCTACACCTTC. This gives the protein CASSPTTGLEGYTF.

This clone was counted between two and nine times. CDR3 DNA sequence: TGTGCCAGCACTACAACAGGGGGTGAGCAGTTCTTC. Translated, it gives CASTTTGGEQFF. The chain is built from TRBV27 and TRBJ2-1, with 8 bases lining up with TRBD1. The V gene end was trimmed by 7 bases and the J gene end by 9 bases; junction bases not matched to a gene: 5. CDR3 length: 12 residues. Germline V gene lookup returns CDR1 MNHEY and CDR2 SMNVEV (reference sequence).

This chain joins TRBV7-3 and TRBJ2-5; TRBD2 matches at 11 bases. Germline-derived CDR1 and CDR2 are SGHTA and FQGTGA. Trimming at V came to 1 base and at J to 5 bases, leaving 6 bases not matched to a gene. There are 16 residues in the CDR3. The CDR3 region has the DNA TGTGCCAGCAGCTTAAACCCCCCTAGCGGGGGGGAGACCCAGTACTTC. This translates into CASSLNPPSGGETQYF.

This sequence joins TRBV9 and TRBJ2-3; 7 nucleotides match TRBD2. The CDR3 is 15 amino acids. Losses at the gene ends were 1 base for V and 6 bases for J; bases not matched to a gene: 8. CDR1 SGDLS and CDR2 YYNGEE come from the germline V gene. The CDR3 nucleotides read TGTGCCAGCAGCGTACGAGGGGACTATCTTGATACGCAGTATTTT. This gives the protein CASSVRGDYLDTQYF.

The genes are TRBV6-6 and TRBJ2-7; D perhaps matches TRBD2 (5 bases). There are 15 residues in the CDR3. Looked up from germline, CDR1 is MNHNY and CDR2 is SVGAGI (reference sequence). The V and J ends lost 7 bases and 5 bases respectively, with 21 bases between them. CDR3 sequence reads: CASTSAGSEGNEQYF. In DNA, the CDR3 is TGTGCCAGCACCTCAGCTGGAAGTGAGGGCAACGAGCAGTACTTC.